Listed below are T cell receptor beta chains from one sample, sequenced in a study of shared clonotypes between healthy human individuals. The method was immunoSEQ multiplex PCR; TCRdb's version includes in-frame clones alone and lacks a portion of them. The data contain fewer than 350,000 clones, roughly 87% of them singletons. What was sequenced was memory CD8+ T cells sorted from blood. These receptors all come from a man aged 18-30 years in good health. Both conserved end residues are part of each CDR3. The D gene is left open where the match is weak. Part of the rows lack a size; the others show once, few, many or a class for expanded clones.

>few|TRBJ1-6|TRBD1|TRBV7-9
CASSLTGDYGKTNSPLHF
TGTGCCAGCAGCTTGACAGGGGACTACGGAAAGACTAATTCACCCCTCCACTTT
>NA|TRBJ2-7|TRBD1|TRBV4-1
CASSVRQGSSYEQYF
TGCGCCAGCAGCGTTAGACAGGGCTCGTCCTACGAGCAGTACTTC
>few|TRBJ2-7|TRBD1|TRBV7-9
CASTHPPGGVYEQYF
TGTGCCAGCACCCACCCCCCAGGGGGCGTCTACGAGCAGTACTTC
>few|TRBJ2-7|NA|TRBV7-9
CASSLVPSGTYEQYF
TGTGCCAGCAGCTTAGTCCCCAGCGGTACCTACGAGCAGTACTTC
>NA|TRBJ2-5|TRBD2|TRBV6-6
CASSQTSVIQETQYF
TGTGCCAGCAGTCAAACTAGCGTCATCCAAGAGACCCAGTACTTC
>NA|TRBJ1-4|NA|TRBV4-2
CASSQDYPLTRGSNEKLFF
TGTGCCAGCAGCCAAGATTACCCCCTCACAAGGGGCTCTAATGAAAAACTGTTTTTT
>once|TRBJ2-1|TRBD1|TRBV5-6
CASSYGTEGNEQFF
TGTGCCAGCAGCTACGGGACAGAGGGCAATGAGCAGTTCTTC
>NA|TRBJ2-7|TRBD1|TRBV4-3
CASSQGDRGVYEQYF
TGCGCCAGCAGCCAGGGGGACAGGGGGGTCTACGAGCAGTACTTC
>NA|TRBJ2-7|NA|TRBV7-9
CASSSHSYEQYF
TGTGCCAGCAGCTCCCACTCCTACGAGCAGTACTTC
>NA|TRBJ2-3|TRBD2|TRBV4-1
CASSPLTSGSDTQYF
TGCGCCAGCAGCCCCCTGACTAGCGGATCAGATACGCAGTATTTT
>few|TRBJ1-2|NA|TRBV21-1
CASSYRSCNYGYTF
TGTGCCAGCAGCTACAGAAGTTGCAACTATGGCTACACCTTC
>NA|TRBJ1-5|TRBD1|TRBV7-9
CASSLAGQGTYQPQHF
TGTGCCAGCAGCTTAGCTGGACAGGGTACCTATCAGCCCCAGCATTTT
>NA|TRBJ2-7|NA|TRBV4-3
CASSQETDAGFGSYEQYF
TGCGCCAGCAGCCAAGAAACGGACGCGGGGTTCGGCTCCTACGAGCAGTACTTC
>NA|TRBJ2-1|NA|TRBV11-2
CASSLFVGSQGFGDEQFF
TGTGCCAGCAGCTTATTCGTTGGATCTCAAGGGTTCGGCGATGAGCAGTTCTTC
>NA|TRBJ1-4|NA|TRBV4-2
CASSHPGTDGANEKLFF
TGTGCCAGCAGCCACCCCGGGACGGACGGCGCTAATGAAAAACTGTTTTTT
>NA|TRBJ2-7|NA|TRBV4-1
CASSQVQGYEQYF
TGCGCCAGCAGCCAAGTCCAGGGCTACGAGCAGTACTTC
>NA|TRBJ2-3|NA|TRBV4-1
CASSQVVITDTQYF
TGCGCCAGCAGCCAAGTGGTAATCACAGATACGCAGTATTTT
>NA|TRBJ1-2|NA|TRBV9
CASSVDPDNYGYTF
TGTGCCAGCAGCGTAGATCCAGACAACTATGGCTACACCTTC
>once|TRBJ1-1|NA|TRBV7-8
CASSLERGGTEAFF
TGTGCCAGCAGCTTAGAGCGGGGGGGCACTGAAGCTTTCTTT
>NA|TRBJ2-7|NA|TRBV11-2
CASSFAQAVRSGQYF
TGTGCCAGCAGCTTCGCACAGGCAGTCCGGTCAGGGCAGTACTTC
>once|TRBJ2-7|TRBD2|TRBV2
CASRARLAGGYEQYF
TGTGCCAGCAGGGCACGACTAGCGGGGGGCTACGAGCAGTACTTC
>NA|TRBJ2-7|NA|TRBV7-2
CASSPQAYLLDEQYF
TGTGCCAGCAGCCCACAGGCCTATCTCTTGGACGAGCAGTACTTC